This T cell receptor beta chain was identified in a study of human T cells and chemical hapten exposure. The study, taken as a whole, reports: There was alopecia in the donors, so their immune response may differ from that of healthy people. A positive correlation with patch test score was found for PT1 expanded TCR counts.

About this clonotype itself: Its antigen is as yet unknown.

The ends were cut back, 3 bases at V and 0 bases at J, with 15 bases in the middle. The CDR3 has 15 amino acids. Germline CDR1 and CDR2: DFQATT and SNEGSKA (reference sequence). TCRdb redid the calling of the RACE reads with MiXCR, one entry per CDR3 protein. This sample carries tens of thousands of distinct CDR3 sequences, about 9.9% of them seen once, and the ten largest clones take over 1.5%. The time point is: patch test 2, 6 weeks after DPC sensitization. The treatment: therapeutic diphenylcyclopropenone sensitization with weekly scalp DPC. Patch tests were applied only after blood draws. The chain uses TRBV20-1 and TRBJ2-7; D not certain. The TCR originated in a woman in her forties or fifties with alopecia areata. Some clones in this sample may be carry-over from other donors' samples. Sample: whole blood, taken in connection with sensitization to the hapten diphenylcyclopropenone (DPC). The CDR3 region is CSASPPRGSSYEQYF. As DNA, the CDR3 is TGCAGTGCTAGCCCCCCGAGAGGCAGCTCCTACGAGCAGTACTTC.